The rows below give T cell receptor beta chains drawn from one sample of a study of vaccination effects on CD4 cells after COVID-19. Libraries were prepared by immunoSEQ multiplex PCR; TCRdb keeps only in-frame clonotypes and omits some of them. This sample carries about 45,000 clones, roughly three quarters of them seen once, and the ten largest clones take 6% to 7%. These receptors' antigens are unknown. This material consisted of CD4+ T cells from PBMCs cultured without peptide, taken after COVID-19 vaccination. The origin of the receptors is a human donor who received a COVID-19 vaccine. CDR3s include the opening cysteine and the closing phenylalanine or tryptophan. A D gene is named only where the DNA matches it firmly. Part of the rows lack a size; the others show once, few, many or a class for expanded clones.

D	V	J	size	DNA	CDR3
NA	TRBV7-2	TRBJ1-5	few	TGTGCCAGCAGCTTAGCGGAGGGTACGAGGCCCCAGCATTTT	CASSLAEGTRPQHF
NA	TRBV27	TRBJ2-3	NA	TGTGCCAGCAGTTTAGAAGGGCGCTGGGGGAGCACAGATACGCAGTATTTT	CASSLEGRWGSTDTQYF
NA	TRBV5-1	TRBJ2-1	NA	TGCGCCAGCAGCTCCCCCCACGACAAGGACTACAATGAGCAGTTCTTC	CASSSPHDKDYNEQFF
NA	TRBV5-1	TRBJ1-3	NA	TGCGCCAGCAGCTTGGGGGGGCCCGACTCTGGAAACACCATATATTTT	CASSLGGPDSGNTIYF
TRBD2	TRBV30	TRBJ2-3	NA	TGTGCCTGGAGTGTACAAGCGGGGGGGCTAGATACGCAGTATTTT	CAWSVQAGGLDTQYF
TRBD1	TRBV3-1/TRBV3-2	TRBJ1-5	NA	TGTGCCAGCAGCCATTCCGACAGGGAAGGACAGCCCCAGCATTTT	CASSHSDREGQPQHF
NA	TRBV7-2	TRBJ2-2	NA	TGTGCCAGCAGCTTAATGACAATAGGAACCGGGGAGCTGTTTTTT	CASSLMTIGTGELFF
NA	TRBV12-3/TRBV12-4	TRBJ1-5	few	TGTGCCAGCAGTTTAGCGGAGAATCAGCCCCAGCATTTT	CASSLAENQPQHF
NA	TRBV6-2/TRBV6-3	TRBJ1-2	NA	TGTGCCAGCAGTTCCCACGGGGCTGGCGGTGGCTACACCTTC	CASSSHGAGGGYTF
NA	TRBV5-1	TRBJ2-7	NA	TGCGCCAACACCGTTTACGGGGGTCTGTCCTACGAGCAGTACTTC	CANTVYGGLSYEQYF
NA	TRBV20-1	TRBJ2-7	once	TGCAGTGCTAGTTACTGGAGGGGACACCTCTACGAGCAGTACTTC	CSASYWRGHLYEQYF
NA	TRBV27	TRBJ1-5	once	TGTGCCAGCAGAATTGGCAATCAGCCCCAGCATTTT	CASRIGNQPQHF